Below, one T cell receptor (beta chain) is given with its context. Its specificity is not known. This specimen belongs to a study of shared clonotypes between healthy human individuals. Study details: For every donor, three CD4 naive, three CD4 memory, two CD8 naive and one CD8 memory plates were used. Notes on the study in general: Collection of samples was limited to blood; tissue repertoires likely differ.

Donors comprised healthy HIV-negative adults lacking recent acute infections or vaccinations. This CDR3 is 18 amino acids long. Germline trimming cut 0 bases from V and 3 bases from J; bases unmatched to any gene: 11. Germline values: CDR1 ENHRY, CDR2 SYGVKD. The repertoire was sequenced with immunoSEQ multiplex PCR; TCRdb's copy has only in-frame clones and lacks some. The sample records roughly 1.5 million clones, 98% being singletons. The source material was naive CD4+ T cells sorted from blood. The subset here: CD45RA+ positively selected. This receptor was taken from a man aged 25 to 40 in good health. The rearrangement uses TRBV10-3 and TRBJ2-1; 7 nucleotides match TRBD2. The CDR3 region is CAISESRAGRGDYNEQFF. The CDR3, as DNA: TGTGCCATCAGTGAGTCGAGAGCGGGAAGGGGCGACTACAATGAGCAGTTCTTC.